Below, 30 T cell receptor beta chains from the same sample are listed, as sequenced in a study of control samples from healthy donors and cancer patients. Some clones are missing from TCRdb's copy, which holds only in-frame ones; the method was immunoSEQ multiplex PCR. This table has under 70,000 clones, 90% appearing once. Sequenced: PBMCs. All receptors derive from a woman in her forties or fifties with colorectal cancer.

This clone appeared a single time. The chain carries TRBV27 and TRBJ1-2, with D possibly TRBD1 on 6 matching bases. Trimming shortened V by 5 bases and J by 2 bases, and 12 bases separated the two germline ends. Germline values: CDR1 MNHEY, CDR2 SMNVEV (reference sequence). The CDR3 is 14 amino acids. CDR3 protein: CASSPDRANYGYTF. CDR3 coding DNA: TGTGCCAGCAGTCCGGACAGAGCCAACTATGGCTACACCTTC.

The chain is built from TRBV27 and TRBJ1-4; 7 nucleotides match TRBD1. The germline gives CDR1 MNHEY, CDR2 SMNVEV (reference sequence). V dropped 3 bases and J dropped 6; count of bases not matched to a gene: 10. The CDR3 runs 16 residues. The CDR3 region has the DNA TGTGCCAGCAGTTTGGCGTCAGGGGGGCGATATGAAAAACTGTTTTTT. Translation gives CASSLASGGRYEKLFF.

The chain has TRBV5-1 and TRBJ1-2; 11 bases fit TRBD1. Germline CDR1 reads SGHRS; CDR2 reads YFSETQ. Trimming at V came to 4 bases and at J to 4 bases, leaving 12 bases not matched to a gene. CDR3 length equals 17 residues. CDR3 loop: CASSRGGQGASGYGYTF. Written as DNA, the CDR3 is TGCGCCAGCAGCCGGGGCGGACAGGGGGCGTCTGGCTATGGCTACACCTTC.

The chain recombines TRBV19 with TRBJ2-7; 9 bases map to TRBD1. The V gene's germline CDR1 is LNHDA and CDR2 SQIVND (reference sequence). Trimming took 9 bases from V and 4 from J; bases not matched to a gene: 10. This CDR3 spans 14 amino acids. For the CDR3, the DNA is TGTGCCAGCAACAGGGGACAGGGTCCTTACGAGCAGTACTTC. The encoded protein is CASNRGQGPYEQYF.

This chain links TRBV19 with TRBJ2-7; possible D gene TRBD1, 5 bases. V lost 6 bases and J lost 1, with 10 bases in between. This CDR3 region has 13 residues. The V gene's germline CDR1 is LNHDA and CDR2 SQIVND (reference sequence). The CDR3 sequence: CASRPQGSYEQYF. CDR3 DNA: TGTGCCAGTAGACCGCAGGGATCCTACGAGCAGTACTTC. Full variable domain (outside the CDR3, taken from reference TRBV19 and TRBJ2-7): DGGITQSPKYLFRKEGQNVTLSCEQNLNHDAMYWYRQDPGQGLRLIYYSQIVNDFQKGDIAEGYSVSREKKESFPLTVTSAQKNPTAFYLCASRPQGSYEQYFGPGTRLTVT.

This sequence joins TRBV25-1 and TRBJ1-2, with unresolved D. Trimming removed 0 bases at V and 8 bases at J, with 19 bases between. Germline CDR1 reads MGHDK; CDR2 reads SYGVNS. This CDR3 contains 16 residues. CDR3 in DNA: TGTGCCAGCAGTGAATATGGGAGCCGGCCGAGTGGGGGCTACACCTTC. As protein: CASSEYGSRPSGGYTF.

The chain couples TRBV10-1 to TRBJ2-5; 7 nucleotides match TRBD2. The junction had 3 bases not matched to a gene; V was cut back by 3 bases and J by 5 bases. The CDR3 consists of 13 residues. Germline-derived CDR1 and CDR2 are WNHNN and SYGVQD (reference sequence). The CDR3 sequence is CASSDGGSETQYF. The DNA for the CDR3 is TGCGCCAGCAGTGACGGGGGGAGCGAGACCCAGTACTTC.

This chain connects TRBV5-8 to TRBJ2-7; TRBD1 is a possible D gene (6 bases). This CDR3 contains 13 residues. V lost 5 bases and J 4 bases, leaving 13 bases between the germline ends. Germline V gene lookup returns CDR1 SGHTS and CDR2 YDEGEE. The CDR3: CASRLTGRYEQYF. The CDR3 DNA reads TGTGCCAGCAGGCTGACAGGACGATACGAGCAGTACTTC.

Here the CDR3 DNA reads TGTGCCAGCAGTTTTAGGACAGGGGAGGCTTTCTTT. This codes for CASSFRTGEAFF. The chain is built from TRBV12-3 or TRBV12-4 and TRBJ1-1, with 9 positions matching TRBD1. The CDR3 length is 12 residues. J was trimmed by 11 bases and V by 3 bases; bases with no gene match: 4.

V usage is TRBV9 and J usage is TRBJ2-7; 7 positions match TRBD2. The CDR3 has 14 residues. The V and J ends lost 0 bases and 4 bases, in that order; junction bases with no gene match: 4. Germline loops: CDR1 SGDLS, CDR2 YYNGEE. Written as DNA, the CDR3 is TGTGCCAGCAGCGTAGGACTAGCCGAATACGAGCAGTACTTC. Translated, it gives CASSVGLAEYEQYF.

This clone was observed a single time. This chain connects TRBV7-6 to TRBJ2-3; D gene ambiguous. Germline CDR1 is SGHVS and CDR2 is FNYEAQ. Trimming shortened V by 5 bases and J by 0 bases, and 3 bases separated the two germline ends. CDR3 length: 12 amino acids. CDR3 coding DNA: TGTGCCAGCAGCGAGAGCACAGATACGCAGTATTTT. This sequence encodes CASSESTDTQYF.

As DNA, the CDR3 is TGTGCCACTAGGGCGGCGGCACTCGCCGGGGAGCTGTTTTTT. This encodes CATRAAALAGELFF. The V call is TRBV6-5, the J call TRBJ2-2; D gene unclear. V lost 10 bases and J 6 bases, leaving 18 bases between the germline ends. The CDR3 is 14 residues long. Germline assignment: CDR1 MNHEY and CDR2 SVGAGI.

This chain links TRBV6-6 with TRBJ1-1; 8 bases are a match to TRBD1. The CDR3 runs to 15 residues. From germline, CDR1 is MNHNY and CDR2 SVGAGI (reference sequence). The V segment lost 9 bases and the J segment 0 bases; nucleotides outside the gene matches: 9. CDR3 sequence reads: CASGGTGVMNTEAFF. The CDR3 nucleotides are TGTGCCAGTGGTGGGACAGGTGTTATGAACACTGAAGCTTTCTTT.

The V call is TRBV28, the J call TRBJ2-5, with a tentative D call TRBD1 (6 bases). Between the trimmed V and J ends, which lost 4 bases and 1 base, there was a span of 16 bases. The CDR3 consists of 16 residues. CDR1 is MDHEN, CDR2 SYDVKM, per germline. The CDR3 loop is CASSSQQGTIQETQYF. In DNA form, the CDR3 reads TGTGCCAGCAGTTCTCAACAAGGGACAATCCAAGAGACCCAGTACTTC.

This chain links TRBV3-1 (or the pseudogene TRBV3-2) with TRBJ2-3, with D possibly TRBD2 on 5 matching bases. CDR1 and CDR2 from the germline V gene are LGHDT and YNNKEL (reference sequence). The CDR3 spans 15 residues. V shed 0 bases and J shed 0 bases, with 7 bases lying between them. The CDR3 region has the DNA TGTGCCAGCAGCCAAGAAGTAGCGAGCACAGATACGCAGTATTTT. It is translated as CASSQEVASTDTQYF.

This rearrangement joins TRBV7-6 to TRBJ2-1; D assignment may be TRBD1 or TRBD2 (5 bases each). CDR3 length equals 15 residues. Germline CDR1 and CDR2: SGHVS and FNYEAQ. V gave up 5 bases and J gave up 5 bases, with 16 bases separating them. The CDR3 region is CASSADRDRDNEQFF. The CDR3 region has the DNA TGTGCCAGCAGCGCAGACCGGGACCGGGACAATGAGCAGTTCTTC.

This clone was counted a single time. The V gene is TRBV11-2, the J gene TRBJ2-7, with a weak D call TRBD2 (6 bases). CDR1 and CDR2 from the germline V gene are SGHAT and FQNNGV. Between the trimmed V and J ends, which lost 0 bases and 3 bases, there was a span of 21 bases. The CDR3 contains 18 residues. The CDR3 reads CASSLDLPGLTLVYEQYF. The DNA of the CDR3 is TGTGCCAGCAGCTTAGATCTCCCGGGACTCACGCTAGTCTACGAGCAGTACTTC.

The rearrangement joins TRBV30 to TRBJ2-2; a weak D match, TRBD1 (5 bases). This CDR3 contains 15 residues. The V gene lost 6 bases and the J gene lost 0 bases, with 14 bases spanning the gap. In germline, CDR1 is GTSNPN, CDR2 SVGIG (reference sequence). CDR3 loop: CACPLGASNTGELFF. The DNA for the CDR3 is TGTGCCTGCCCGTTAGGGGCCTCGAACACCGGGGAGCTGTTTTTT.

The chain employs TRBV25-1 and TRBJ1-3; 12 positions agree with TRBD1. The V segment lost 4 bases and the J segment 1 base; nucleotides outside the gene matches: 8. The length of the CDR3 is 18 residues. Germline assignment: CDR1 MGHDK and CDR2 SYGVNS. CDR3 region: CASSVGTGGSLSGNTIYF. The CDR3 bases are TGTGCCAGCAGTGTTGGGACAGGGGGCTCACTATCTGGAAACACCATATATTTT. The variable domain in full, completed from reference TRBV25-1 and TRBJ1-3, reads EADIYQTPRYLVIGTGKKITLECSQTMGHDKMYWYQQDPGMELHLIHYSYGVNSTEKGDLSSESTVSRIRTEHFPLTLESARPSHTSQYLCASSVGTGGSLSGNTIYFGEGSWLTVV.

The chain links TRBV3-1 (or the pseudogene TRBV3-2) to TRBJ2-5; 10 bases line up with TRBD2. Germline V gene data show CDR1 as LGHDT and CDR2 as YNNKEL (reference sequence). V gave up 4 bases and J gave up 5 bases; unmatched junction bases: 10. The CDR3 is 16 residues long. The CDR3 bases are TGTGCCAGCAGCCTAACAGCGGGAGGGCCAACGGAGACCCAGTACTTC. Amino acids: CASSLTAGGPTETQYF.

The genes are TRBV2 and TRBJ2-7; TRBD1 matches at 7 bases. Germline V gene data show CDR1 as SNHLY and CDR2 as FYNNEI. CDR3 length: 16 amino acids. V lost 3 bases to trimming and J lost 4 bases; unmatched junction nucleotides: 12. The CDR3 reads CASSDSLRQGKYEQYF. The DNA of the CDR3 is TGTGCCAGCAGTGACTCTCTCCGACAGGGTAAGTACGAGCAGTACTTC.

CDR3 amino acids: CASSQGNTGLPTYNEQFF. The CDR3 DNA follows: TGTGCCAGCAGCCAAGGGAATACGGGACTCCCAACCTACAATGAGCAGTTCTTC. V gene TRBV3-1 (or the pseudogene TRBV3-2) combines with J gene TRBJ2-1; a possible D gene is TRBD2 (6 bases). The ends were cut back, 1 base at V and 2 bases at J, with 18 bases in the middle. Germline lookup yields CDR1 LGHDT and CDR2 YNNKEL (reference sequence). The CDR3 runs 18 residues.

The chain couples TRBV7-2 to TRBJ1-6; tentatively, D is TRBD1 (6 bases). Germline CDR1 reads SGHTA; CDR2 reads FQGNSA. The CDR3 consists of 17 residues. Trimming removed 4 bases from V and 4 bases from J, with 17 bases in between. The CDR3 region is CASSSSDRRYYNSPLHF. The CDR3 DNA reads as TGTGCCAGCAGCTCTTCCGACAGGAGATATTATAATTCACCCCTCCACTTT. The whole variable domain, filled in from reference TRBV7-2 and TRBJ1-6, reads GAGVSQSPSNKVTEKGKDVELRCDPISGHTALYWYRQSLGQGLEFLIYFQGNSAPDKSGLPSDRFSAERTGGSVSTLTIQRTQQEDSAVYLCASSSSDRRYYNSPLHFGNGTRLTVT.

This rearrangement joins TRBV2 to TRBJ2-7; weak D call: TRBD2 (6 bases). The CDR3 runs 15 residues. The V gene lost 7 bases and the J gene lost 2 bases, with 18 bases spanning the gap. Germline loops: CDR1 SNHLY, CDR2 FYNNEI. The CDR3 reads CASTIRRDGTYEQYF. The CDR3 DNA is TGTGCCAGCACGATTAGGAGGGACGGAACCTACGAGCAGTACTTC.

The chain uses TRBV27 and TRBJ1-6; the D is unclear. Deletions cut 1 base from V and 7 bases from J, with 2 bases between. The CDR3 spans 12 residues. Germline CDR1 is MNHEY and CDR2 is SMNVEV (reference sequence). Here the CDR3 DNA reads TGTGCCAGCAGTTTATACAATTCACCCCTCCACTTT. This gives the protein CASSLYNSPLHF.

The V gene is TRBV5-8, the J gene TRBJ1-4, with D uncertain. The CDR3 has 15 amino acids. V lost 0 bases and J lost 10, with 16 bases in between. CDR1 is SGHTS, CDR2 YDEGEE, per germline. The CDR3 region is CASSLERAVRGKLFF. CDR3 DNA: TGTGCCAGCAGCTTGGAGCGGGCGGTGCGGGGAAAACTGTTTTTT.

Written as DNA, the CDR3 is TGCAGCGTGCGGCGCGCAGGGGGCAGAAAGGAGACCCAGTACTTC. Translating it yields CSVRRAGGRKETQYF. The chain links TRBV29-1 to TRBJ2-5; 8 bases fit TRBD1. J gave up 5 bases and V 6 bases, and 14 bases lay outside the gene matches. Looked up from germline, CDR1 is SQVTM and CDR2 is ANQGSEA. CDR3 length equals 15 residues.

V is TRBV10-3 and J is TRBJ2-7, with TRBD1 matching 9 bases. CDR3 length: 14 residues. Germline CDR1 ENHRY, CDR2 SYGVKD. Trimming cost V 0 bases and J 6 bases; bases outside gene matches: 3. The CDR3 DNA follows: TGTGCCATCAGTGAGTCAGGGACAGGGACCGAGCAGTACTTC. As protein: CAISESGTGTEQYF.

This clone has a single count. The CDR3 DNA reads TGCGCCAGCAGCTTATACGGACAGGGCTTGAACACTGAAGCTTTCTTT. Its translation: CASSLYGQGLNTEAFF. V and J are TRBV5-1 and TRBJ1-1; 8 bases map to TRBD1. This CDR3 has 16 amino acids. Germline V gene sequence: CDR1 SGHRS, CDR2 YFSETQ. After removal of 2 bases from V and 0 bases from J, the junction contained 6 bases not matched to a gene.

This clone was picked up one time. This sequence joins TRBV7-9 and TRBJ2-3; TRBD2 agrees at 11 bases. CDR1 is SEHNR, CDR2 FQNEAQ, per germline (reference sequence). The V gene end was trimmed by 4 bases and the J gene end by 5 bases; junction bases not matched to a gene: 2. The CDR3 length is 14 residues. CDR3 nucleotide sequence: TGTGCCAGCAGCTATACTAGCGGGAGAGATACGCAGTATTTT. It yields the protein CASSYTSGRDTQYF.